A selection of T cell receptor beta chains follows, all from one sample in a study of T-cell memory formation after mild COVID-19. TCRdb re-called the 5' RACE reads with MiXCR, one entry per CDR3 protein. The sample shows around 530,000 distinct CDR3 sequences, about 20% of them seen only once. Material for sequencing was PBMCs or a T cell subset sorted from them (not recorded which). Receptor source: an adult woman who had mild COVID-19 (a few samples of this study predate the infection). Cell type and time point are not known. The CDR3 runs from the conserved cysteine through the conserved F or W. A D gene is named only where the DNA matches it firmly. Not all rows give a size; the values are once, few, many and, for expanded clones, a class.

>TRBV7-9|TRBD1|TRBJ2-1|.
CASSHPFQGQGAFEQFF
TGTGCCAGCAGCCATCCCTTCCAAGGACAGGGGGCATTTGAGCAGTTCTTC
>TRBV5-1|TRBD1|TRBJ2-3|.
CASSGGQLFTDTQYF
TGCGCCAGCAGCGGGGGACAGCTTTTCACAGATACGCAGTATTTT
>TRBV7-8|.|TRBJ2-1|few
CASSLAPFNEQFF
TGTGCCAGCAGCTTAGCCCCTTTCAATGAGCAGTTCTTC
>TRBV20-1|.|TRBJ2-7|.
CSARAATSYEQYF
TGCAGTGCTAGAGCGGCTACTAGCTACGAGCAGTACTTC
>TRBV20-1|TRBD2|TRBJ2-7|few
CSVGTSGVYEQYF
TGCAGTGTCGGGACTAGCGGAGTCTACGAGCAGTACTTC
>TRBV12-3/TRBV12-4|.|TRBJ2-1|.
CASNAPGTVINEQFF
TGTGCCAGCAACGCACCCGGGACGGTCATTAATGAGCAGTTCTTC
>TRBV7-9|TRBD1|TRBJ1-6|many
CASSLISGTVNSPLHF
TGTGCCAGCAGCTTGATCTCCGGGACAGTGAATTCACCCCTCCACTTT
>TRBV28|.|TRBJ1-5|once
CASSPRGYNQPQHF
TGTGCCAGCAGCCCTCGGGGGTATAATCAGCCCCAGCATTTT
>TRBV7-9|TRBD2|TRBJ2-1|few
CASSPRTSGEKNEQFF
TGTGCCAGCAGCCCGAGGACTAGCGGGGAAAAGAATGAGCAGTTCTTC
>TRBV5-1|.|TRBJ2-1|few
CASSLVSGSVEQFF
TGCGCCAGCAGCTTGGTATCGGGGAGCGTTGAACAGTTCTTC
>TRBV25-1|TRBD1|TRBJ1-2|.
CASSDPSQGGNFGYTF
TGTGCCAGCAGTGACCCCAGCCAGGGGGGGAACTTTGGCTACACCTTC
>TRBV12-3/TRBV12-4|TRBD1|TRBJ2-7|few
CASRLRGSYEQYF
TGTGCCAGCAGACTCAGGGGGAGCTACGAGCAGTACTTC
>TRBV7-9|.|TRBJ1-1|many
CASSLMGSNTEAFF
TGTGCCAGCAGCTTAATGGGGAGCAACACTGAAGCTTTCTTT
>TRBV4-1|.|TRBJ2-7|few
CASSQTRTSTGSYEQYF
TGCGCCAGCAGCCAGACCCGGACCTCCACCGGCTCCTACGAGCAGTACTTC
>TRBV5-1|.|TRBJ2-2|.
CASIAGYTGELFF
TGCGCCAGCATTGCTGGATACACCGGGGAGCTGTTTTTT
>TRBV20-1|.|TRBJ1-1|few
CSALTANTEAFF
TGCAGTGCCCTTACAGCGAACACTGAAGCTTTCTTT
>TRBV5-1|.|TRBJ2-5|few
CASSLWPEETQYF
TGCGCCAGCAGCTTGTGGCCGGAGGAGACCCAGTACTTC
>TRBV7-9|TRBD2|TRBJ2-1|few
CASSHGLAGLGEQFF
TGTGCCAGCAGCCACGGACTAGCGGGCTTGGGTGAGCAGTTCTTC
>TRBV12-3/TRBV12-4|.|TRBJ2-7|.
CASSFNNFFYEQYF
TGTGCCAGCAGTTTTAATAACTTCTTTTACGAGCAGTACTTC
>TRBV7-6|.|TRBJ2-5|few
CASSLEASGPGETQYF
TGTGCCAGCAGCTTAGAGGCCTCAGGTCCAGGAGAGACCCAGTACTTC
>TRBV15|.|TRBJ2-3|few
CATSRDIKEFSTDTQYF
TGTGCCACCAGCAGAGATATCAAGGAATTTAGCACAGATACGCAGTATTTT
>TRBV9|TRBD2|TRBJ2-1|.
CASSVPLNPGTSGYNEQFF
TGTGCCAGCAGCGTACCCCTTAACCCCGGGACTAGCGGATACAATGAGCAGTTCTTC
>TRBV5-6|.|TRBJ2-5|many
CASSYRQVQETQYF
TGTGCCAGCAGCTACCGACAGGTCCAAGAGACCCAGTACTTC
>TRBV14|.|TRBJ2-1|.
CASSPAWLGEQFF
TGTGCCAGCAGCCCAGCATGGCTGGGTGAGCAGTTCTTC
>TRBV12-3/TRBV12-4|.|TRBJ2-2|.
CASSLSNGELFF
TGTGCCAGCAGTTTATCGAACGGGGAGCTGTTTTTT
>TRBV7-3|.|TRBJ2-3|many
CASSLGAGPDTQYF
TGTGCCAGCAGCTTAGGGGCAGGGCCGGATACGCAGTATTTT
>TRBV19|TRBD1|TRBJ2-5|few
CASSPTQTGGETQYF
TGTGCCAGTAGTCCGACCCAGACAGGGGGAGAGACCCAGTACTTC
>TRBV5-1|TRBD2|TRBJ2-3|many
CASSWSRLAEFDTQYF
TGCGCCAGCAGCTGGAGCCGACTAGCGGAGTTTGATACGCAGTATTTT
>TRBV4-1|.|TRBJ2-2|.
CASSLTGSGDTGELFF
TGCGCCAGCAGCCTAACAGGGTCGGGGGACACCGGGGAGCTGTTTTTT
>TRBV5-1|.|TRBJ2-3|many
CASSSGQRTDTQYF
TGCGCCAGCAGCTCCGGACAGCGCACAGATACGCAGTATTTT
>TRBV29-1|.|TRBJ2-1|.
CSVAWGPRNEQFF
TGCAGCGTTGCGTGGGGCCCTCGGAATGAGCAGTTCTTC
>TRBV29-1|.|TRBJ2-3|.
CSVEEGGRDTQYF
TGCAGCGTTGAGGAGGGGGGCAGAGATACGCAGTATTTT
>TRBV24-1|.|TRBJ2-3|.
CATSDVLGEDTDTQYF
TGTGCCACCAGTGATGTGTTGGGGGAGGACACAGATACGCAGTATTTT
>TRBV2|.|TRBJ2-7|few
CASRIDAASSYEQYF
TGTGCCAGCAGGATTGATGCCGCTTCCTCCTACGAGCAGTACTTC
>TRBV6-5|TRBD2|TRBJ2-1|few
CASSRTSRSVEQFF
TGTGCCAGCAGTCGGACTAGCAGGAGTGTCGAGCAGTTCTTC
>TRBV10-3|.|TRBJ2-1|.
CAISETSLPYNEQFF
TGTGCCATCAGTGAGACTAGCCTTCCGTACAATGAGCAGTTCTTC
>TRBV20-1|.|TRBJ1-2|few
CSASRQGKGYTF
TGCAGTGCCAGTCGGCAGGGCAAAGGCTACACCTTC
>TRBV6-2/TRBV6-3|.|TRBJ2-5|.
CASSHGGPETQYF
TGTGCCAGCAGCCACGGGGGCCCAGAGACCCAGTACTTC
>TRBV18|.|TRBJ2-1|.
CASSPPGNRLSYNEQFF
TGTGCCAGCTCACCACCAGGGAACAGATTATCCTACAATGAGCAGTTCTTC
>TRBV7-9|TRBD1|TRBJ1-5|.
CASSYGTAHNQPQHF
TGTGCCAGCAGCTACGGGACAGCCCACAATCAGCCCCAGCATTTT
>TRBV9|.|TRBJ2-7|.
CASSALSTSYEQYF
TGTGCCAGCAGCGCACTCTCGACAAGCTACGAGCAGTACTTC
>TRBV7-9|TRBD2|TRBJ2-3|many
CAGLSGRAPTDTQYF
TGTGCCGGACTGAGCGGGAGGGCCCCAACAGATACGCAGTATTTT
>TRBV20-1|.|TRBJ2-7|few
CSARVWGDLDEQYF
TGCAGTGCTAGAGTGTGGGGGGACTTGGACGAGCAGTACTTC
>TRBV4-3|.|TRBJ2-3|many
CASSQDNGPTDTQYF
TGCGCCAGCAGCCAAGATAATGGCCCCACAGATACGCAGTATTTT
>TRBV18|.|TRBJ2-3|few
CASSPRSGSSTDTQYF
TGTGCCAGCTCACCACGATCCGGGTCCAGCACAGATACGCAGTATTTT
>TRBV10-3|.|TRBJ1-2|few
CAISEGQMRNGYTF
TGTGCCATCAGTGAGGGACAAATGCGGAATGGCTACACCTTC
>TRBV28|TRBD1|TRBJ2-7|.
CASSIPGTGGLNEQYF
TGTGCCAGCAGCATACCAGGGACAGGGGGCCTTAACGAGCAGTACTTC